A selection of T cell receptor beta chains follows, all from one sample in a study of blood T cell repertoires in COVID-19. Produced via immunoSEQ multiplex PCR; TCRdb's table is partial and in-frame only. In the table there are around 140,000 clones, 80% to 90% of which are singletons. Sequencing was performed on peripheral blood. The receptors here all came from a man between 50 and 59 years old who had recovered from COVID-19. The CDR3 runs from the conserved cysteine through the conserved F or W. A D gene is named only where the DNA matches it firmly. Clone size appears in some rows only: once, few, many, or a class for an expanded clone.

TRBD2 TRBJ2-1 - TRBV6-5 TGTGCCAGCAGTTATGGCGGGGGGGCCAAAAATGAGCAGTTCTTC CASSYGGGAKNEQFF
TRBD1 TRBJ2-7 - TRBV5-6 TGTGCCAGCAGCCCCGGACAGGGCTCCTACGAGCAGTACTTC CASSPGQGSYEQYF
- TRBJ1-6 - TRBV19 TGTGCCAGTAGCGGTGGCAGGGCCTCAAGTTCACCCCTCCACTTT CASSGGRASSSPLHF
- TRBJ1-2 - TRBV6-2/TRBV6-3 TGTGCCAGCAGTCATGCGGTCCACTATGGCTACACCTTC CASSHAVHYGYTF
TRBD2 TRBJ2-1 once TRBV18 TGTGCCAGCTCACCAGGCCTAGCGGGGGGGCCGGGATACAATGAGCAGTTCTTC CASSPGLAGGPGYNEQFF
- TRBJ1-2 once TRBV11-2 TGTGCCAGCAGCTTTAACAGGGCCCACTATGGCTACACCTTC CASSFNRAHYGYTF
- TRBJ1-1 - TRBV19 TGTGCCAGTAGTAAGCAGGGCGCCTTGAACACTGAAGCTTTCTTT CASSKQGALNTEAFF
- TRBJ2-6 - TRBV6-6 TGTGCCAGCAGGAATAGCGTCTCTGGGGCCAACGTCCTGACTTTC CASRNSVSGANVLTF
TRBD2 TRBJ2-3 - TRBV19 TGTGCCAGTAGTCCCGGACTAGCGGGAATCACAGATACGCAGTATTTT CASSPGLAGITDTQYF
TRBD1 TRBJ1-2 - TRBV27 TGTGCCAGCAGGATACCGGGACAGCTTTACGGTGGCTACACCTTC CASRIPGQLYGGYTF
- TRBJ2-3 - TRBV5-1 TGCGCCAGCAGCTTGGATGGGGCAGTTAGCACAGATACGCAGTATTTT CASSLDGAVSTDTQYF
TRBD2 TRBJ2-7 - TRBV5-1 TGCGCCAGCAGCTTGGGCGAACTAGCGGGGACAATCTACGAGCAGTACTTC CASSLGELAGTIYEQYF
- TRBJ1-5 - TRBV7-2 TGTGCCAGCAGCTTAGTAGGGCCGGGACAGCCCCAGCATTTT CASSLVGPGQPQHF
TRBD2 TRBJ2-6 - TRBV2 TGTGCCCGGGGGGGCTCTGGGGCCAACGTCCTGACTTTC CARGGSGANVLTF